The source of this TCR beta chain is a study of shared clonotypes between healthy human individuals. Trimming at V came to 4 bases and at J to 6 bases, leaving 5 bases not matched to a gene. Germline assignment: CDR1 SGHDT and CDR2 YYEEEE. CDR3 size: 15 residues. Assay runs were performed at deep level. Profiling relied on immunoSEQ multiplex PCR, and the TCRdb table lists in-frame clones only, not all of them. The sample lists roughly 1,500,000 clones, around 98% occurring once. The TCR was taken from a man aged 25-40 years in good health. This rearrangement joins TRBV5-6 to TRBJ2-1; 12 bases are a match to TRBD2. Specimen: naive CD4+ T cells sorted from blood. Subset described: CD45RA+ positively selected. CDR3 nucleotide sequence: TGTGCCAGCAGCGACTGGACTAGCGGGACCAATGAGCAGTTCTTC. This sequence encodes CASSDWTSGTNEQFF. Complete variable domain (other parts from reference TRBV5-6 and TRBJ2-1): DAGVTQSPTHLIKTRGQQVTLRCSPKSGHDTVSWYQQALGQGPQFIFQYYEEEERQRGNFPDRFSGHQFPNYSSELNVNALLLGDSALYLCASSDWTSGTNEQFFGPGTRLTVL.